Each of the 16 T cell receptor beta chains below was sequenced from the same sample in a study of control samples from healthy donors and cancer patients. Here immunoSEQ multiplex PCR was the method, and the copy in TCRdb shows in-frame clones only, minus some. The table lists under 450,000 clones, 80% to 95% of them singletons. The specimen was PBMCs. The receptors shown here come from a man between 40 and 49 years old with head and neck cancer.

This chain joins TRBV19 and TRBJ2-2, with 11 positions matching TRBD1. Germline-derived CDR1 and CDR2 are LNHDA and SQIVND (reference sequence). The J segment lost 5 bases and the V segment lost 9 bases, leaving 5 bases of the junction unmatched. This CDR3 region has 14 residues. The DNA for the CDR3 is TGTGCCAGCGCCGGGACAGGGGGGACCGGGGAGCTGTTTTTT. Translation gives CASAGTGGTGELFF.

The chain recombines TRBV2 with TRBJ2-6; the D is unclear. Per the germline V gene, CDR1 is SNHLY and CDR2 is FYNNEI. Trimming took off 7 bases at V and 1 base at J, with 11 bases between the two ends. This CDR3 contains 15 residues. CDR3 region: CASTAGVSGANVLTF. In DNA form, the CDR3 reads TGTGCCAGCACCGCTGGGGTATCTGGGGCCAACGTCCTGACTTTC.

This clone was picked up one time. The chain joins TRBV19 to TRBJ1-5; 10 nucleotides align to TRBD1. The trim removed 10 bases at V and 0 bases at J, leaving 3 bases unmatched. The germline CDR1 and CDR2 sequences are LNHDA and SQIVND (reference sequence). The CDR3 sequence is 14 residues long. The CDR3, as DNA: TGTGCCACGGGACAGGGGTATAGCAATCAGCCCCAGCATTTT. Its translation: CATGQGYSNQPQHF.

The sample holds one count of this clone. The chain employs TRBV5-1 and TRBJ1-5; tentative D call: TRBD1 (5 bases). CDR3 size: 12 residues. Trimming cost V 0 bases and J 9 bases, with 7 bases left between them. Per germline, CDR1 SGHRS and CDR2 YFSETQ. The chain's CDR3 is CASSLEGVPQHF. The CDR3 coding sequence is TGCGCCAGCAGCTTGGAAGGGGTGCCCCAGCATTTT.

The chain has TRBV15 and TRBJ1-4; a weak D match, TRBD1 (5 bases). This CDR3 has 15 residues. Germline V CDR1 and CDR2: LNHNV, YYDKDF (reference sequence). Trimming removed 0 bases at V and 3 bases at J, with 8 bases between. This CDR3 is CATSREGGANEKLFF. DNA for the CDR3: TGTGCCACCAGCAGAGAGGGGGGAGCTAATGAAAAACTGTTTTTT.

The rearrangement joins TRBV18 to TRBJ1-6, with 7 bases lining up with TRBD1. The germline gives CDR1 KGHSH, CDR2 LQKENI. V trimming: 3 bases; J trimming: 7 bases; junction bases outside the gene matches: 6. The CDR3 extends over 15 amino acids. The CDR3: CASSPSTGQNSPLHF. CDR3 coding DNA: TGTGCCAGCTCACCCTCGACAGGGCAGAATTCACCCCTCCACTTT. Supplemented by reference TRBV18 and TRBJ1-6, the full variable domain reads NAGVMQNPRHLVRRRGQEARLRCSPMKGHSHVYWYRQLPEEGLKFMVYLQKENIIDESGMPKERFSAEFPKEGPSILRIQQVVRGDSAAYFCASSPSTGQNSPLHFGNGTRLTVT.

The CDR3 protein is CASSWGTGLHYYEQYF. The DNA for the CDR3 is TGCGCCAGCAGCTGGGGGACAGGCCTCCATTACTACGAGCAGTACTTC. J is TRBJ2-7 and V is TRBV5-1; 8 bases are a match to TRBD1. V trimming: 3 bases; J trimming: 3 bases; junction bases outside the gene matches: 11. The length of the CDR3 is 16 residues. Looked up from germline, CDR1 is SGHRS and CDR2 is YFSETQ.

This chain connects TRBV7-9 to TRBJ2-2; D is unresolved. The CDR3 covers 12 residues. With 10 bases removed from V and 6 bases from J, the gap between germline ends came to 12 bases. CDR1 is SEHNR, CDR2 FQNEAQ, per germline (reference sequence). The CDR3 nucleotides are TGTGCCATCGACACGTTTTCCGGGGAGCTGTTTTTT. It yields the protein CAIDTFSGELFF. Together with reference TRBV7-9 and TRBJ2-2, the CDR3 gives the full variable domain: DTGVSQNPRHKITKRGQNVTFRCDPISEHNRLYWYRQTLGQGPEFLTYFQNEAQLEKSRLLSDRFSAERPKGSFSTLEIQRTEQGDSAMYLCAIDTFSGELFFGEGSRLTVL.

The chain employs TRBV28 and TRBJ2-1; D uncertain. The CDR3 covers 16 residues. The ends were cut back, 3 bases at V and 3 bases at J, with 15 bases in the middle. From germline, CDR1 is MDHEN and CDR2 SYDVKM. The CDR3 reads CASSFYRATHYNEQFF. The CDR3 DNA reads TGTGCCAGCAGTTTTTACCGGGCTACCCACTACAATGAGCAGTTCTTC.

The chain has TRBV28 and TRBJ2-7; D gene uncertain. V lost 8 bases and J 2 bases, leaving 7 bases between the germline ends. CDR3 size: 11 residues. Germline values: CDR1 MDHEN, CDR2 SYDVKM. The CDR3 region has the DNA TGTGCCAGCGGTCTGCCCTACGAGCAGTACTTC. It encodes CASGLPYEQYF. The whole variable domain, remainder taken from reference TRBV28 and TRBJ2-7, is DVKVTQSSRYLVKRTGEKVFLECVQDMDHENMFWYRQDPGLGLRLIYFSYDVKMKEKGDIPEGYSVSREKKERFSLILESASTNQTSMYLCASGLPYEQYFGPGTRLTVT.

The CDR3 nucleotides are TGTGCCACACGACCCAGGGGCATCCCCCCCTACGAGCAGTACTTC. As protein: CATRPRGIPPYEQYF. The chain links TRBV28 to TRBJ2-7; tentative D call: TRBD1 (6 bases). The CDR3 extends over 15 amino acids. V lost 10 bases to trimming and J lost 2 bases, with 21 bases between them. Germline V lookup: CDR1 MDHEN, CDR2 SYDVKM.

V gene TRBV6-5 combines with J gene TRBJ1-2; D gene ambiguous. Trimming cost V 4 bases and J 6 bases, with 15 bases left between them. Germline V gives CDR1 MNHEY, CDR2 SVGAGI. The CDR3 runs to 14 residues. CDR3 in DNA: TGTGCCAGCAGTTCGGGGTCTGTAAGGAATGGCTACACCTTC. Translated, it gives CASSSGSVRNGYTF.

CDR3 DNA sequence: TGTGCCAGCACCCGGGACAGAAACACTGAAGCTTTCTTT. It codes for CASTRDRNTEAFF. The V gene is TRBV28, the J gene TRBJ1-1; 7 bases are shared with TRBD1. The CDR3 sequence is 13 residues long. CDR1 is MDHEN and CDR2 is SYDVKM in the germline V gene. Trimming took 7 bases from V and 2 from J; bases not matched to a gene: 4. Combining the CDR3 with reference TRBV28 and TRBJ1-1 gives the whole variable domain DVKVTQSSRYLVKRTGEKVFLECVQDMDHENMFWYRQDPGLGLRLIYFSYDVKMKEKGDIPEGYSVSREKKERFSLILESASTNQTSMYLCASTRDRNTEAFFGQGTRLTVV.

This chain uses TRBV6-6 with TRBJ1-2; 7 nucleotides align to TRBD1. Germline CDR1 is MNHNY and CDR2 is SVGAGI (reference sequence). V gave up 6 bases and J gave up 6 bases; unmatched junction bases: 7. The CDR3 spans 13 residues. The CDR3 coding sequence is TGTGCCAGCAGCCAGACAGGGCTTGATGGCTACACCTTC. As protein: CASSQTGLDGYTF.

V and J are TRBV5-1 and TRBJ2-3; TRBD1 matches at 10 bases. This CDR3 spans 16 amino acids. The J segment lost 4 bases and the V segment lost 0 bases, leaving 5 bases of the junction unmatched. Germline V gives CDR1 SGHRS, CDR2 YFSETQ. CDR3 bases: TGCGCCAGCAGCTTGGCCGGGACAGGGGCCTCAGATACGCAGTATTTT. Its translation is CASSLAGTGASDTQYF.

The chain couples TRBV7-3 to TRBJ2-1; no reliable D call. CDR1 and CDR2 from the germline V gene are SGHTA and FQGTGA. Trimming shortened V by 4 bases and J by 7 bases, and 11 bases separated the two germline ends. The CDR3 loop spans 13 amino acids. The CDR3 DNA is TGTGCCAGCAGCTCCCCCGGGTGGAATGAGCAGTTCTTC. Translated: CASSSPGWNEQFF.